The 8 T cell receptor beta chains reported below all come from one sample, sequenced in a study of blood T cell repertoires in COVID-19. Sequencing used immunoSEQ multiplex PCR; TCRdb keeps in-frame clones, though not all of them. The table shows 400,000 to 500,000 clones, with about nine tenths occurring only once. Sequenced: peripheral blood. The receptors come from a woman in her 30s with active or convalescent COVID-19.

This chain connects TRBV4-2 to TRBJ1-2; 10 bases are a match to TRBD1. Germline trimming cut 4 bases from V and 3 bases from J; bases unmatched to any gene: 5. The CDR3 sequence is 15 residues long. Germline CDR1 reads LGHNA; CDR2 reads YNFKEQ. The CDR3 here is CASSPQGQGDYGYTF. The CDR3 region has the DNA TGTGCCAGCAGCCCTCAAGGACAGGGGGACTATGGCTACACCTTC.

The chain carries TRBV2 and TRBJ1-2; unclear D gene. Trimming stripped 4 bases from V and 1 base from J, with 4 bases between. The CDR3 has 12 amino acids. The germline gives CDR1 SNHLY, CDR2 FYNNEI. The CDR3 here is CASSAHNYGYTF. In DNA, the CDR3 is TGTGCCAGCAGTGCCCATAACTATGGCTACACCTTC.

The V call is TRBV4-1, the J call TRBJ2-3; TRBD2 agrees at 14 bases. Germline values: CDR1 MGHRA, CDR2 YSYEKL. The CDR3 spans 15 residues. V lost 7 bases and J lost 5; bases outside the gene matches: 5. The CDR3 reads CASKPGLAGVDTQYF. The CDR3 DNA sequence: TGCGCCAGCAAACCGGGACTAGCGGGAGTAGATACGCAGTATTTT.

The CDR3 bases are TGTGCCAGCAGCCGGGTCCTAGCGGGAGGGCCGGGTGAGCAGTTCTTC. The encoded protein is CASSRVLAGGPGEQFF. V usage is TRBV7-8 and J usage is TRBJ2-1; 12 nucleotides align to TRBD2. CDR1 is SGHVS, CDR2 FQNEAQ, per germline. J lost 9 bases, V lost 5 bases, and 11 bases had no gene match. The CDR3 runs 16 residues.

V gene TRBV7-7 combines with J gene TRBJ2-3; TRBD1 is a possible D gene (6 bases). CDR3 length: 16 amino acids. V was pared by 1 base and J by 4 bases, with 15 bases between. Per the germline V gene, CDR1 is SSHAT and CDR2 is FNYEAQ (reference sequence). CDR3 DNA: TGTGCCAGCAGCTTAGGCAGGGGCTTAGGATCAGATACGCAGTATTTT. Translating gives CASSLGRGLGSDTQYF.

The V gene is TRBV7-2, the J gene TRBJ2-3; the D gene is possibly TRBD2 (7 bases). The V gene lost 4 bases and the J gene lost 3 bases, with 17 bases spanning the gap. The CDR3 has 16 amino acids. The germline gives CDR1 SGHTA, CDR2 FQGNSA. The CDR3 bases are TGTGCCAGCAGCTCCTTGGGAGGGGGGGCGACAGATACGCAGTATTTT. Amino acid sequence: CASSSLGGGATDTQYF.

The V call is TRBV19, the J call TRBJ1-4; perhaps TRBD1 as D (5 bases). Looked up from germline, CDR1 is LNHDA and CDR2 is SQIVND (reference sequence). V lost 2 bases, J lost 0 bases, and 10 bases lay in between. This CDR3 contains 16 residues. CDR3 sequence (DNA): TGTGCCAGTAGTATAAAGACAGCCACAACTAATGAAAAACTGTTTTTT. Its protein product is CASSIKTATTNEKLFF.

This chain connects TRBV7-9 to TRBJ2-1; D is undetermined. The V gene's germline CDR1 is SEHNR and CDR2 FQNEAQ (reference sequence). CDR3 length: 15 amino acids. Trimming took 5 bases from V and 0 from J, leaving 11 bases between them. CDR3 nucleotides: TGTGCCAGCAGCCAAGAGCTGTTCTCCTACAATGAGCAGTTCTTC. Encoded protein: CASSQELFSYNEQFF.